Below, 19 T cell receptor beta chains from the same sample are listed, as sequenced in a study of blood T cell repertoires in COVID-19. Assay used: immunoSEQ multiplex PCR; TCRdb lists only in-frame clones, some missing. Of 150,000 to 200,000 clones in the sample, more than 75% were seen once. Material: peripheral blood. The receptor set was obtained from a woman aged 45-59 years with active or convalescent COVID-19.

The chain couples TRBV14 to TRBJ1-1; weak D call: TRBD1 (5 bases). The germline V gene has CDR1 SGHDN and CDR2 FVKESK. The CDR3 extends over 14 amino acids. Trimming cost V 4 bases and J 5 bases, with 14 bases left between them. The CDR3 loop is CASSPVRDRTEAFF. The CDR3 bases are TGTGCCAGCAGCCCCGTGCGGGACCGTACTGAAGCTTTCTTT.

CDR3 in DNA: TGTGCCAGCTCACCGTCCCAAATCACTAACACCGGGGAGCTGTTTTTT. The encoded protein is CASSPSQITNTGELFF. The V gene is TRBV18, the J gene TRBJ2-2; no clear D. The germline gives CDR1 KGHSH, CDR2 LQKENI. The CDR3 loop spans 16 amino acids. V shed 3 bases and J shed 2 bases, with 13 bases lying between them.

Written as DNA, the CDR3 is TGTGCCAGCAGCTTAGACCTAGGGGTTACCGGGGAGCTGTTTTTT. It yields the protein CASSLDLGVTGELFF. The chain employs TRBV11-2 and TRBJ2-2; a possible D gene is TRBD1 (5 bases). V lost 0 bases and J 5 bases, leaving 10 bases between the germline ends. This CDR3 is built from 15 residues. Germline CDR1 is SGHAT and CDR2 is FQNNGV. Variable domain in full (rest from reference TRBV11-2 and TRBJ2-2): EAGVAQSPRYKIIEKRQSVAFWCNPISGHATLYWYQQILGQGPKLLIQFQNNGVVDDSQLPKDRFSAERLKGVDSTLKIQPAKLEDSAVYLCASSLDLGVTGELFFGEGSRLTVL.

V usage is TRBV6-5 and J usage is TRBJ1-4, with 11 bases matching TRBD1. The CDR3 is 15 amino acids. Germline assignment: CDR1 MNHEY and CDR2 SVGAGI. Trimming at V came to 8 bases and at J to 3 bases, leaving 5 bases not matched to a gene. The CDR3 sequence is CASRRDRGSNEKLFF. The CDR3 DNA reads TGTGCCAGCCGAAGGGACAGGGGGTCTAATGAAAAACTGTTTTTT.

This rearrangement joins TRBV18 to TRBJ1-6, with 7 positions matching TRBD1. Germline trimming cut 4 bases from V and 7 bases from J; bases unmatched to any gene: 4. CDR3 length: 14 amino acids. CDR1 and CDR2 (germline): KGHSH, LQKENI. This chain's CDR3 is CASSRDRENSPLHF. The CDR3 bases are TGTGCCAGCTCACGCGACAGGGAGAATTCACCCCTCCACTTT. Together with reference TRBV18 and TRBJ1-6, the CDR3 gives the full variable domain: NAGVMQNPRHLVRRRGQEARLRCSPMKGHSHVYWYRQLPEEGLKFMVYLQKENIIDESGMPKERFSAEFPKEGPSILRIQQVVRGDSAAYFCASSRDRENSPLHFGNGTRLTVT.

This clone has a handful of counts. The V gene is TRBV9, the J gene TRBJ2-5; D perhaps matches TRBD2 (6 bases). The germline V and J ends were trimmed by 0 bases and 7 bases, with 16 bases remaining between them. Germline V CDR1 and CDR2: SGDLS, YYNGEE. The CDR3 totals 15 residues. The CDR3 DNA reads as TGTGCCAGCAGCGTAGGGGCTAGCGAGGTTGGGACCCAGTACTTC. Translation: CASSVGASEVGTQYF. Supplemented by reference TRBV9 and TRBJ2-5, the full variable domain reads DSGVTQTPKHLITATGQRVTLRCSPRSGDLSVYWYQQSLDQGLQFLIQYYNGEERAKGNILERFSAQQFPDLHSELNLSSLELGDSALYFCASSVGASEVGTQYFGPGTRLLVL.

The chain links TRBV5-5 to TRBJ1-2; the D gene is possibly TRBD1 (5 bases). Germline-derived CDR1 and CDR2 are SGHKS and YYEKEE (reference sequence). Trimming removed 4 bases from V and 4 bases from J, with 17 bases in between. This CDR3 comprises 15 residues. The CDR3 protein is CASSPGGVFGYGYTF. CDR3 nucleotides: TGTGCCAGCAGCCCTGGGGGGGTCTTCGGCTATGGCTACACCTTC.

V and J are TRBV7-9 and TRBJ2-2; 7 bases are a match to TRBD2. Looked up from germline, CDR1 is SEHNR and CDR2 is FQNEAQ (reference sequence). The CDR3 consists of 15 residues. J lost 2 bases, V lost 5 bases, and 5 bases had no gene match. The CDR3 loop reads CASSRGDGNTGELFF. DNA for the CDR3: TGTGCCAGCAGCCGGGGGGATGGAAACACCGGGGAGCTGTTTTTT.

The chain couples TRBV28 to TRBJ1-6, with D possibly matching TRBD1 (6 bases). Germline CDR1 and CDR2: MDHEN and SYDVKM. With 2 bases removed from V and 3 bases from J, the gap between germline ends came to 14 bases. This CDR3 spans 17 amino acids. CDR3 coding DNA: TGTGCCAGCAGTTTACCTACTCTGACAGGCTATAATTCACCCCTCCACTTT. Its translation is CASSLPTLTGYNSPLHF.

The V call is TRBV4-3, the J call TRBJ2-6; D ambiguous. CDR1 is LGHNA and CDR2 is YSLEER in the germline V gene. V was clipped by 0 bases and J by 4 bases, with 4 bases between them. The CDR3 consists of 14 residues. CDR3 sequence: CASSQDLGANVLTF. In DNA, the CDR3 is TGCGCCAGCAGCCAAGACTTAGGGGCCAACGTCCTGACTTTC.

The chain links TRBV5-4 to TRBJ2-7; a possible D gene is TRBD2 (5 bases). This CDR3 is built from 14 residues. V dropped 5 bases and J dropped 0 bases, with 12 bases sitting between them. Germline V gene data show CDR1 as SGHNT and CDR2 as YYREEE (reference sequence). As DNA, the CDR3 is TGTGCCAGCAGGCTGGACTCCAACTCCTACGAGCAGTACTTC. This gives the protein CASRLDSNSYEQYF.

This clone was seen only a few times. The chain uses TRBV5-4 and TRBJ1-1, with 8 nucleotides matching TRBD1. Germline CDR1 SGHNT, CDR2 YYREEE (reference sequence). V was clipped by 7 bases and J by 10 bases; unmatched bases: 12. CDR3 length: 13 amino acids. In DNA, the CDR3 is TGTGCCAGCGGGGGACAGGACCCGGTAAGAGCTTTCTTT. Its protein is CASGGQDPVRAFF.

The V call is TRBV9, the J call TRBJ2-3; D is perhaps TRBD1 (6 bases). This CDR3 contains 15 residues. The V end was cut by 4 bases, the J end by 6 bases, with 18 bases between. CDR1 and CDR2 (germline): SGDLS, YYNGEE. In DNA form, the CDR3 reads TGTGCCAGCAGCAATAGAACAGGGTTTTCGGATACGCAGTATTTT. Its translation: CASSNRTGFSDTQYF.

The rearrangement links TRBV19 to TRBJ2-3, with TRBD2 matching over 14 bases. CDR1 LNHDA and CDR2 SQIVND come from the germline V gene (reference sequence). The J segment lost 4 bases and the V segment lost 3 bases, leaving 3 bases of the junction unmatched. The CDR3 has 16 residues. In nucleotides, the CDR3 is TGTGCCAGTAGTATGGGGACTAGCGGGAGTCCAGATACGCAGTATTTT. Protein: CASSMGTSGSPDTQYF.

The chain combines TRBV28 with TRBJ2-1; D is undetermined. V was pared by 5 bases and J by 9 bases, with 14 bases between. The CDR3 covers 13 residues. CDR1 is MDHEN, CDR2 SYDVKM, per germline. In DNA form, the CDR3 reads TGTGCCAGCAGTCTTGCCCGACGCGGTGAGCAGTTCTTC. This translates into CASSLARRGEQFF. The whole variable domain, filled in from reference TRBV28 and TRBJ2-1, reads DVKVTQSSRYLVKRTGEKVFLECVQDMDHENMFWYRQDPGLGLRLIYFSYDVKMKEKGDIPEGYSVSREKKERFSLILESASTNQTSMYLCASSLARRGEQFFGPGTRLTVL.

This chain links TRBV4-3 with TRBJ2-7; tentative D call: TRBD1 (6 bases). The CDR3 has 15 amino acids. The germline V and J ends were trimmed by 0 bases and 0 bases, with 9 bases remaining between them. Germline CDR1 LGHNA, CDR2 YSLEER. CDR3 nucleotide sequence: TGCGCCAGCAGCCAAGACTGGACAGTCTCCTACGAGCAGTACTTC. This encodes CASSQDWTVSYEQYF.

V gene TRBV6-5 combines with J gene TRBJ1-1; 7 bases fit TRBD1. This CDR3 contains 13 residues. The V gene's germline CDR1 is MNHEY and CDR2 SVGAGI. The J segment lost 1 base and the V segment lost 11 bases, leaving 7 bases of the junction unmatched. The CDR3 here is CAAQRGRNTEAFF. The CDR3 bases are TGTGCCGCACAGAGGGGGCGGAACACTGAAGCTTTCTTT.

The CDR3 is CASGGTWDTQYF. The CDR3 bases are TGTGCCAGCGGAGGGACTTGGGATACGCAGTATTTT. The chain uses TRBV6-6 and TRBJ2-3, with D perhaps matching TRBD2 (6 bases). Germline-derived CDR1 and CDR2 are MNHNY and SVGAGI (reference sequence). Trimming cost V 8 bases and J 6 bases, with 12 bases left between them. CDR3 size: 12 residues.

The rearrangement joins TRBV30 to TRBJ1-2, with D possibly being TRBD1 (5 bases). Germline V gene sequence: CDR1 GTSNPN, CDR2 SVGIG (reference sequence). The CDR3 contains 12 residues. Trimming removed 0 bases from V and 4 bases from J, with 6 bases in between. CDR3 protein: CAWSVRGYGYTF. CDR3 DNA: TGTGCCTGGAGTGTTAGGGGCTATGGCTACACCTTC. Full variable domain (missing parts from reference TRBV30 and TRBJ1-2): SQTIHQWPATLVQPVGSPLSLECTVEGTSNPNLYWYRQAAGRGLQLLFYSVGIGQISSEVPQNLSASRPQDRQFILSSKKLLLSDSGFYLCAWSVRGYGYTFGSGTRLTVV.